These 17 T cell receptor beta chains came from one sample sequenced in a study of cytomegalovirus exposure and HLA in healthy donors. The study ran its PCR with 60 Vbeta and 13 Jbeta primers. Assay: immunoSEQ multiplex PCR; the TCRdb copy retains only in-frame clones and omits some. This sample contains tens of thousands of clones. Sequencing input: PBMCs. The source of these receptors is a woman aged 60-70 years in good health and CMV-seronegative.

The chain couples TRBV5-1 to TRBJ1-1; no firm D call. Germline-derived CDR1 and CDR2 are SGHRS and YFSETQ. CDR3 size: 15 residues. Between the trimmed V and J ends, which lost 1 base and 5 bases, there was a span of 15 bases. For the CDR3, the DNA is TGCGCCAGCAGCTTGTTTATCGGGGATGGGACTGAAGCTTTCTTT. This gives the protein CASSLFIGDGTEAFF.

The rearrangement links TRBV7-8 to TRBJ2-1, with D unclear. Germline values: CDR1 SGHVS, CDR2 FQNEAQ. CDR3 length: 16 residues. V was clipped by 0 bases and J by 8 bases, with 17 bases between them. The CDR3 DNA reads TGTGCCAGCAGCTTAGCCTCGCTCAGTATGTTGGATGAGCAGTTCTTC. It yields the protein CASSLASLSMLDEQFF.

V usage is TRBV29-1 and J usage is TRBJ1-2; 7 bases fit TRBD1. V shed 7 bases, J shed 6 bases, and the junction held 11 bases outside the gene matches. Germline V gene sequence: CDR1 SQVTM, CDR2 ANQGSEA. The CDR3 contains 13 residues. CDR3 amino acids: CSGVKQGTDGYTF. In nucleotides, the CDR3 is TGCAGCGGGGTTAAACAGGGGACGGATGGCTACACCTTC. The variable domain in full, completed from reference TRBV29-1 and TRBJ1-2, reads SAVISQKPSRDICQRGTSLTIQCQVDSQVTMMFWYRQQPGQSLTLIATANQGSEATYESGFVIDKFPISRPNLTFSTLTVSNMSPEDSSIYLCSGVKQGTDGYTFGSGTRLTVV.

This chain joins TRBV2 and TRBJ1-2, with D possibly matching TRBD1 (6 bases). The CDR3 length is 13 residues. Germline V gene lookup returns CDR1 SNHLY and CDR2 FYNNEI. V dropped 6 bases and J dropped 8 bases, with 16 bases sitting between them. CDR3 DNA sequence: TGTGCCAGCAGCCAACAGGGTAATACGGGCTACACCTTC. Its protein is CASSQQGNTGYTF.

V usage is TRBV19 and J usage is TRBJ1-6, with D possibly matching TRBD1 (6 bases). The CDR3 has 15 residues. Looked up from germline, CDR1 is LNHDA and CDR2 is SQIVND (reference sequence). V lost 1 base, J lost 10 bases, and 14 bases lay in between. The CDR3 coding sequence is TGTGCCAGTAGTATAGCCTCAGGGGACGGATCACCCCTCCACTTT. Its translation: CASSIASGDGSPLHF. Full variable domain (missing parts from reference TRBV19 and TRBJ1-6): DGGITQSPKYLFRKEGQNVTLSCEQNLNHDAMYWYRQDPGQGLRLIYYSQIVNDFQKGDIAEGYSVSREKKESFPLTVTSAQKNPTAFYLCASSIASGDGSPLHFGNGTRLTVT.

The chain couples TRBV6-5 to TRBJ2-4, with D possibly matching TRBD2 (6 bases). CDR3 length: 13 residues. Germline loops: CDR1 MNHEY, CDR2 SVGAGI. Trimming shortened V by 6 bases and J by 4 bases, and 10 bases separated the two germline ends. The CDR3 is CASRPGTKNIQYF. For the CDR3, the DNA is TGTGCCAGCAGACCCGGGACTAAAAACATTCAGTACTTC.

V is TRBV18 and J is TRBJ2-3; D may be TRBD2 (6 bases). CDR1 is KGHSH and CDR2 is LQKENI in the germline V gene. V lost 2 bases and J 6 bases, leaving 9 bases between the germline ends. CDR3 length equals 13 residues. CDR3 DNA sequence: TGTGCCAGCTCACCAGGGGCGGGGGATACGCAGTATTTT. It translates to CASSPGAGDTQYF.

The rearrangement uses TRBV18 and TRBJ2-3; weak D call: TRBD2 (6 bases). Germline lookup yields CDR1 KGHSH and CDR2 LQKENI. The germline V and J ends were trimmed by 1 base and 1 base, with 18 bases remaining between them. This CDR3 has 18 residues. The CDR3 loop reads CASSPREVAQVGTDTQYF. As DNA, the CDR3 is TGTGCCAGCTCACCACGGGAGGTCGCCCAGGTCGGCACAGATACGCAGTATTTT.

The chain employs TRBV10-3 and TRBJ1-3; tentative D call: TRBD1 (6 bases). The CDR3 has 17 amino acids. Looked up from germline, CDR1 is ENHRY and CDR2 is SYGVKD. Trimming left V 9 bases short and J 3 bases short, with 24 bases between. Here the CDR3 reads CAISSGVSQSGGNTIYF. For the CDR3, the DNA is TGTGCCATTTCTTCAGGGGTTTCCCAATCTGGTGGAAACACCATATATTTT.

The chain carries TRBV28 and TRBJ1-2; D possibly corresponds to TRBD1 (6 bases). V dropped 8 bases and J dropped 7 bases, with 14 bases sitting between them. The CDR3 has 12 amino acids. From germline, CDR1 is MDHEN and CDR2 SYDVKM. CDR3 DNA: TGTGCCAGCGGCACAGGGTCTAGTGGCTACACCTTC. Its translation is CASGTGSSGYTF.

The chain joins TRBV11-3 to TRBJ2-7; TRBD1 matches at 10 bases. CDR1 SGHNT and CDR2 YENEEA come from the germline V gene. The CDR3 is 16 amino acids. Germline trimming cut 5 bases from V and 1 base from J; bases unmatched to any gene: 8. The DNA for the CDR3 is TGTGCCAGCAGCAAAGAGAGGACAGGGGGATCCTACGAGCAGTACTTC. Protein sequence: CASSKERTGGSYEQYF.

The chain uses TRBV4-1 and TRBJ2-6, with TRBD1 matching over 8 bases. The germline CDR1 and CDR2 sequences are MGHRA and YSYEKL. The V and J ends lost 4 bases and 2 bases, in that order; junction bases with no gene match: 4. The CDR3 has 16 amino acids. CDR3 sequence: CASSLQQGAGANVLTF. In nucleotides, the CDR3 is TGCGCCAGCAGCCTGCAACAGGGGGCTGGGGCCAACGTCCTGACTTTC.

V usage is TRBV28 and J usage is TRBJ1-5, with 8 bases lining up with TRBD1. V was pared by 5 bases and J by 5 bases, with 8 bases of the junction left unmatched. The CDR3 covers 15 residues. Germline values: CDR1 MDHEN, CDR2 SYDVKM. CDR3 nucleotides: TGTGCCAGCAGTCAACCCGGGACAGGTTATCAGCCCCAGCATTTT. It is translated as CASSQPGTGYQPQHF.

The chain is built from TRBV7-9 and TRBJ2-1; 8 bases match TRBD2. Germline trimming cut 5 bases from V and 5 bases from J; bases unmatched to any gene: 8. The CDR3 covers 15 residues. Per germline, CDR1 SEHNR and CDR2 FQNEAQ (reference sequence). The CDR3 DNA is TGTGCCAGCAGCCCTCCCGGGGGGGGTAACAATGAGCAGTTCTTC. Amino acid sequence: CASSPPGGGNNEQFF. The variable domain in full, with the rest retrieved from reference TRBV7-9 and TRBJ2-1, is DTGVSQNPRHKITKRGQNVTFRCDPISEHNRLYWYRQTLGQGPEFLTYFQNEAQLEKSRLLSDRFSAERPKGSFSTLEIQRTEQGDSAMYLCASSPPGGGNNEQFFGPGTRLTVL.

This CDR3 is CSARASRDQFF. As DNA, the CDR3 is TGCAGTGCTAGAGCTTCGAGGGATCAGTTCTTC. The chain is built from TRBV20-1 and TRBJ2-1, with D perhaps matching TRBD2 (5 bases). The germline gives CDR1 DFQATT, CDR2 SNEGSKA (reference sequence). CDR3 length: 11 residues. The V gene lost 1 base and the J gene lost 13 bases, with 11 bases spanning the gap.

This chain uses TRBV6-1 with TRBJ2-7; D may be TRBD1 (6 bases). Trimming took off 6 bases at V and 2 bases at J, with 14 bases between the two ends. CDR3 length equals 14 residues. Per germline, CDR1 MNHNS and CDR2 SASEGT. DNA of the CDR3: TGTGCCAGCAGGGGCAGGGGCTTACCCTACGAGCAGTACTTC. It encodes CASRGRGLPYEQYF.

This sequence joins TRBV5-8 and TRBJ1-5; D uncertain. This CDR3 has 15 amino acids. Germline-derived CDR1 and CDR2 are SGHTS and YDEGEE. Trimming removed 4 bases from V and 6 bases from J, with 17 bases in between. The CDR3 spells CASSLLAKRVQPQHF. The CDR3 region has the DNA TGTGCCAGCAGCCTCCTGGCCAAGCGCGTTCAGCCCCAGCATTTT.